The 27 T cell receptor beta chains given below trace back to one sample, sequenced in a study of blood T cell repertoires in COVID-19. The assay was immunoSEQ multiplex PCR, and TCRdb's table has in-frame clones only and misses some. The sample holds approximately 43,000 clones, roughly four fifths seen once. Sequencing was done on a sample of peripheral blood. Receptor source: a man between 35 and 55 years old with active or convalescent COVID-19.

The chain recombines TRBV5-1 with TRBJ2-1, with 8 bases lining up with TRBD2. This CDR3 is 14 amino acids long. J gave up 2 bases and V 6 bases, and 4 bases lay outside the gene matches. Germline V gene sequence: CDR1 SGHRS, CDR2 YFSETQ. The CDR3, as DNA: TGCGCCAGCACGCGGGAGGCGGCCTACAATGAGCAGTTCTTC. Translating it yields CASTREAAYNEQFF.

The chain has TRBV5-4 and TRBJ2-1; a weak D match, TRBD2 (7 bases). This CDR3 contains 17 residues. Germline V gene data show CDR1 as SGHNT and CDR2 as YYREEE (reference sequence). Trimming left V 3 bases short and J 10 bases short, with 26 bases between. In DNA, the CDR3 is TGTGCCAGCAGCTCCAGGGGAGGGGAAACGTGGGGGCAAGAGCAGTTCTTC. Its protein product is CASSSRGGETWGQEQFF.

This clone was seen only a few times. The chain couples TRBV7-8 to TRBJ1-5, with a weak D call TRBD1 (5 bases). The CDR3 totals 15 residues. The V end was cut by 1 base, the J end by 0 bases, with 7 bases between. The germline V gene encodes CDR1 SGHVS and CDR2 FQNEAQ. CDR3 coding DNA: TGTGCCAGCAGCTTAGGGGGACTTAGCAATCAGCCCCAGCATTTT. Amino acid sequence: CASSLGGLSNQPQHF.

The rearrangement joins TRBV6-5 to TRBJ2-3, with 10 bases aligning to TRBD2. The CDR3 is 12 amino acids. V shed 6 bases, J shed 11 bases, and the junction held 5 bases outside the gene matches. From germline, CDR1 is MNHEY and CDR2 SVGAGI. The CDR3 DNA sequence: TGTGCCAGCAGCCGCAGCGGGGGGGGGCAGTATTTT. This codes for CASSRSGGGQYF.

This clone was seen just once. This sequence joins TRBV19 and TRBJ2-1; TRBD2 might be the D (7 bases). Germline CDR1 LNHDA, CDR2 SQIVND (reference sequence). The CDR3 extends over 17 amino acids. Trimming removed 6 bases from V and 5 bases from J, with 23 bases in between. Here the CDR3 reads CASRKARGLAIHNEQFF. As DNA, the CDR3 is TGTGCCAGTAGAAAGGCGCGGGGGCTAGCGATCCACAATGAGCAGTTCTTC.

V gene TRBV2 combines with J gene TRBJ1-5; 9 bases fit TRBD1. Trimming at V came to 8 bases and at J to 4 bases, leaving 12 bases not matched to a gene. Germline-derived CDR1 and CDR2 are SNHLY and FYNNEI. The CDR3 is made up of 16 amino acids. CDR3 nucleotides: TGTGCCAGCCGGGACCCTGACAGGGGGTCTAATCAGCCCCAGCATTTT. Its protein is CASRDPDRGSNQPQHF.

The chain's CDR3 is CASSLGGFRDNSPLHF. The CDR3 DNA sequence: TGCGCCAGCAGCTTGGGAGGTTTCCGGGATAATTCACCCCTCCACTTT. V gene TRBV5-1 combines with J gene TRBJ1-6; D is ambiguous. The germline gives CDR1 SGHRS, CDR2 YFSETQ. V was clipped by 0 bases and J by 5 bases, with 12 bases between them. The CDR3 is made up of 16 amino acids. Based on the CDR3 plus reference TRBV5-1 and TRBJ1-6, the full variable domain is KAGVTQTPRYLIKTRGQQVTLSCSPISGHRSVSWYQQTPGQGLQFLFEYFSETQRNKGNFPGRFSGRQFSNSRSEMNVSTLELGDSALYLCASSLGGFRDNSPLHFGNGTRLTVT.

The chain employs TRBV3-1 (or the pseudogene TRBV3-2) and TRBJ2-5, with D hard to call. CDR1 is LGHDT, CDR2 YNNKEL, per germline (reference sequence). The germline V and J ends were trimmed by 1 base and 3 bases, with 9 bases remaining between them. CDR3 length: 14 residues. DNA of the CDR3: TGTGCCAGCAGCCAAGTACTCATGGAAGAGACCCAGTACTTC. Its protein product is CASSQVLMEETQYF.

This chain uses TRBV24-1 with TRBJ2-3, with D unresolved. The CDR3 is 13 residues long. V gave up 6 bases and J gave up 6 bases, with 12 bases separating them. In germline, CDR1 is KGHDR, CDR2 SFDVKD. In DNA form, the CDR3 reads TGTGCCACCAGTCGGCAGGCAGCCGATACGCAGTATTTT. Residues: CATSRQAADTQYF.

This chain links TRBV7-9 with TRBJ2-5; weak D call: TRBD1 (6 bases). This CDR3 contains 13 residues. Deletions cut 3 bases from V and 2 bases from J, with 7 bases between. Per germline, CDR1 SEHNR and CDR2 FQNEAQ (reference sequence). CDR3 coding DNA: TGTGCCAGCAGCTTGGACAGTCAAGAGACCCAGTACTTC. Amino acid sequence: CASSLDSQETQYF. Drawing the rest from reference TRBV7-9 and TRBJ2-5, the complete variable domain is DTGVSQNPRHKITKRGQNVTFRCDPISEHNRLYWYRQTLGQGPEFLTYFQNEAQLEKSRLLSDRFSAERPKGSFSTLEIQRTEQGDSAMYLCASSLDSQETQYFGPGTRLLVL.

The CDR3 reads CASSSADSGEQYF. In DNA, the CDR3 is TGCGCCAGCAGCTCCGCTGACAGTGGCGAGCAGTACTTC. J is TRBJ2-7 and V is TRBV5-1; possible D gene TRBD1, 5 bases. Germline loops: CDR1 SGHRS, CDR2 YFSETQ. The V and J ends lost 3 bases and 6 bases respectively, with 13 bases between them. There are 13 residues in the CDR3.

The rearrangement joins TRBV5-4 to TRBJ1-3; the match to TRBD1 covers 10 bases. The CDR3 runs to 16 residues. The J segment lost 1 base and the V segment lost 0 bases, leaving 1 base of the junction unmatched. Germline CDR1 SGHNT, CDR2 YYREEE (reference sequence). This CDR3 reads CASSLGDRGSGNTIYF. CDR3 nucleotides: TGTGCCAGCAGCTTGGGGGACAGGGGATCTGGAAACACCATATATTTT.

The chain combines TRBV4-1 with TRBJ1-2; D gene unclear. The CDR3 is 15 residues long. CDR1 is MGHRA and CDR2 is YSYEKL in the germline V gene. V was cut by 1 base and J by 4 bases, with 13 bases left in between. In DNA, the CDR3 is TGCGCCAGCAGCCAAGTGGGCTACGGAGGCTATGGCTACACCTTC. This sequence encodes CASSQVGYGGYGYTF.

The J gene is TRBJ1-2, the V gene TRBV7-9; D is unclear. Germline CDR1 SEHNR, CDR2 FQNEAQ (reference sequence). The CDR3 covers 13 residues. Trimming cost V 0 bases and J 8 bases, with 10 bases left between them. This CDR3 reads CASSLATAGGYTF. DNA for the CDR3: TGTGCCAGCAGCTTAGCTACGGCGGGCGGCTACACCTTC.

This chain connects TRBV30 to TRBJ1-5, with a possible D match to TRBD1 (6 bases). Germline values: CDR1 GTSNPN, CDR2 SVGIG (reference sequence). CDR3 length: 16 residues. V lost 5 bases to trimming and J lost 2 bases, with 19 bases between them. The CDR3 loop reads CAWDLSRGSGNQPQHF. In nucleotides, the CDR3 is TGTGCCTGGGACCTCAGCAGGGGATCCGGCAATCAGCCCCAGCATTTT.

For the CDR3, the DNA is TGTGCCAGCAGCTCCCGGGGAGGCCCGGAGACCCAGTACTTC. It is translated as CASSSRGGPETQYF. The chain uses TRBV5-6 and TRBJ2-5, with D possibly TRBD2 on 6 matching bases. The CDR3 covers 14 residues. Between the trimmed V and J ends, which lost 3 bases and 5 bases, there was a span of 14 bases. The germline gives CDR1 SGHDT, CDR2 YYEEEE.

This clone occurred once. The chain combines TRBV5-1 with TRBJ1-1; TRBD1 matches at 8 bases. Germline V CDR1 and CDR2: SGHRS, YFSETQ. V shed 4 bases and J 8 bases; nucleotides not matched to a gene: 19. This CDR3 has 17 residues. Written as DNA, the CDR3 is TGCGCCAGCAGCCCCAACGTCGGACAGGGCTCGGCAGCCGAAGCTTTCTTT. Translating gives CASSPNVGQGSAAEAFF.

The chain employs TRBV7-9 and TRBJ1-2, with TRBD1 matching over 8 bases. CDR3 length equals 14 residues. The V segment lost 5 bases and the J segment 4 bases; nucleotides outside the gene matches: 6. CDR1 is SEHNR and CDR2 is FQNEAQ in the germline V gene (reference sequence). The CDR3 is CASSLGQGSYGYTF. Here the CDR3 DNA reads TGTGCCAGCAGCCTCGGACAGGGAAGCTATGGCTACACCTTC. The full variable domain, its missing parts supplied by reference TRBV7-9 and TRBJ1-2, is DTGVSQNPRHKITKRGQNVTFRCDPISEHNRLYWYRQTLGQGPEFLTYFQNEAQLEKSRLLSDRFSAERPKGSFSTLEIQRTEQGDSAMYLCASSLGQGSYGYTFGSGTRLTVV.

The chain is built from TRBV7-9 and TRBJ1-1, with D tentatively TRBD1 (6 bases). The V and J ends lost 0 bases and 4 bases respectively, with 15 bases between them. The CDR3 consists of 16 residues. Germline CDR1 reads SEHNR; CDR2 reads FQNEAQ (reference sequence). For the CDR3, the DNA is TGTGCCAGCAGCTTAGCGACAGGACCCCTGGGCACTGAAGCTTTCTTT. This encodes CASSLATGPLGTEAFF. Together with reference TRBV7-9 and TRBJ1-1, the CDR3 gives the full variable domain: DTGVSQNPRHKITKRGQNVTFRCDPISEHNRLYWYRQTLGQGPEFLTYFQNEAQLEKSRLLSDRFSAERPKGSFSTLEIQRTEQGDSAMYLCASSLATGPLGTEAFFGQGTRLTVV.

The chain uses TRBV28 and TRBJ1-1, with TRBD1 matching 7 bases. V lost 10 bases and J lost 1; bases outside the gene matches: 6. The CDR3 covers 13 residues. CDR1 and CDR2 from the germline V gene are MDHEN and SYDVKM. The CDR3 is CATRGSGNTEAFF. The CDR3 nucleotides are TGTGCCACCAGGGGGAGTGGGAACACTGAAGCTTTCTTT. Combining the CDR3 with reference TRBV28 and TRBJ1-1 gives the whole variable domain DVKVTQSSRYLVKRTGEKVFLECVQDMDHENMFWYRQDPGLGLRLIYFSYDVKMKEKGDIPEGYSVSREKKERFSLILESASTNQTSMYLCATRGSGNTEAFFGQGTRLTVV.

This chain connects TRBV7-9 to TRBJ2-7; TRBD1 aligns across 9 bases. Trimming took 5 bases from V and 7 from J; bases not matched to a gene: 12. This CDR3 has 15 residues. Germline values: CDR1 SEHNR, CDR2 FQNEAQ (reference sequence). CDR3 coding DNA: TGTGCCAGCAGCCACCCGGGACAGGGCGTAGGAGAGCAGTACTTC. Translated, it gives CASSHPGQGVGEQYF.

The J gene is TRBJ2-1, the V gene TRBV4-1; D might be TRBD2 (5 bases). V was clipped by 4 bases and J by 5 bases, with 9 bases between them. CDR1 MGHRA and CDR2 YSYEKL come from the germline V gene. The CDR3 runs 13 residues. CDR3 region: CASSPGVHNEQFF. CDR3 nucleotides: TGCGCCAGCAGCCCCGGGGTACACAATGAGCAGTTCTTC.

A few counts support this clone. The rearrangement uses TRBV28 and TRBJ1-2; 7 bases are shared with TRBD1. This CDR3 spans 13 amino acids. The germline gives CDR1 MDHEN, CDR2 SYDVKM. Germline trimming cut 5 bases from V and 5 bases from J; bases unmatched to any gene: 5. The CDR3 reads CASSIGGSYGYTF. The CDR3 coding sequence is TGTGCCAGCAGTATAGGGGGCTCGTATGGCTACACCTTC.

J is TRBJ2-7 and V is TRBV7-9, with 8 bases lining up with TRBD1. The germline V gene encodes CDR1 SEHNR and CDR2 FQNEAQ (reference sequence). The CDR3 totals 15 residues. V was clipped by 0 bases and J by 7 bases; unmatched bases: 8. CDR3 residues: CASSLAYRGSSEQYF. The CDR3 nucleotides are TGTGCCAGCAGCTTAGCATACAGGGGGTCGAGTGAGCAGTACTTC. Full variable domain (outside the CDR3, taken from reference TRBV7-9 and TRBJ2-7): DTGVSQNPRHKITKRGQNVTFRCDPISEHNRLYWYRQTLGQGPEFLTYFQNEAQLEKSRLLSDRFSAERPKGSFSTLEIQRTEQGDSAMYLCASSLAYRGSSEQYFGPGTRLTVT.

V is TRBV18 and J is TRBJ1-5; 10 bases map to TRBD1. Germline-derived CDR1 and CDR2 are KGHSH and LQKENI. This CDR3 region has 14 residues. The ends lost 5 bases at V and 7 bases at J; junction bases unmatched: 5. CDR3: CASSTDRGGQPQHF. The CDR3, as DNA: TGTGCCAGCTCAACGGACAGGGGGGGCCAGCCCCAGCATTTT.

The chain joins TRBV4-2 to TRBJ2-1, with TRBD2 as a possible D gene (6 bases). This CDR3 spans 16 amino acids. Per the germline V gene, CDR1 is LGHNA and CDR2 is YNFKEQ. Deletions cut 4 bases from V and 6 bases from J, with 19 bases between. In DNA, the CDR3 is TGTGCCAGCAGCCGAACGGGGCCACTAGCCGGCAATGAGCAGTTCTTC. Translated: CASSRTGPLAGNEQFF.

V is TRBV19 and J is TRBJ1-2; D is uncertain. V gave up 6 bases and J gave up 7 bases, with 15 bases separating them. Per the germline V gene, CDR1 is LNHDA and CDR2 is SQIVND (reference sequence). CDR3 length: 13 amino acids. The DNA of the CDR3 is TGTGCCAGTAGCTCGTTTCCGGGAGGTGGCTACACCTTC. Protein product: CASSSFPGGGYTF.